This T cell receptor (beta chain) originates from a study of cytomegalovirus exposure and HLA in healthy donors. Study findings and constraints: Sequencing likely produced, as an artifact, a cluster of highly shared sequence variants. For presence/absence analyses, sequencing depth was assumed to be roughly uniform across donors. In terms of immune exposure information, only CMV serostatus was available.

This CDR3 has 15 amino acids. Trimming stripped 0 bases from V and 8 bases from J, with 17 bases between. Germline lookup yields CDR1 SGDLS and CDR2 YYNGEE. Healthy bone marrow donors formed the donor group. This clone appeared once. Its specificity is not known. The study ran its PCR with 60 Vbeta and 13 Jbeta primers. The repertoire was sequenced with immunoSEQ multiplex PCR; TCRdb's copy has only in-frame clones and lacks some. This table has around 140,000 clones, just under 85% appearing once. This chain uses TRBV9 with TRBJ1-2; D might be TRBD1 (5 bases). The origin of this receptor is a man aged 30 to 39 in good health and CMV-seropositive. Source material: PBMCs. The DNA for the CDR3 is TGTGCCAGCAGCGTAGGAGGGACTACGATTGAAGGCTACACCTTC. This translates into CASSVGGTTIEGYTF.